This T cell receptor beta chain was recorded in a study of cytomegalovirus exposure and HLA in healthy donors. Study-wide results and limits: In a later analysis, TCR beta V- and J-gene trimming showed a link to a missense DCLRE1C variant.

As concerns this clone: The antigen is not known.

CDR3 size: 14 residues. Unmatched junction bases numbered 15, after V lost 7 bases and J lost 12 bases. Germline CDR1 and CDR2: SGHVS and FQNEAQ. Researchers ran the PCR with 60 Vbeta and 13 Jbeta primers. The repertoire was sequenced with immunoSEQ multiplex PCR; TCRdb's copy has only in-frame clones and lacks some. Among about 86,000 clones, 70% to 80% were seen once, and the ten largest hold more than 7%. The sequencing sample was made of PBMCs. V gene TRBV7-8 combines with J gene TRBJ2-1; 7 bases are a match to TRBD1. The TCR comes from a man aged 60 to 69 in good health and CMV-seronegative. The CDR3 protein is CASTNTGVFVLQFF. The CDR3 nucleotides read TGTGCCAGCACTAATACAGGGGTATTTGTCCTGCAGTTCTTC.